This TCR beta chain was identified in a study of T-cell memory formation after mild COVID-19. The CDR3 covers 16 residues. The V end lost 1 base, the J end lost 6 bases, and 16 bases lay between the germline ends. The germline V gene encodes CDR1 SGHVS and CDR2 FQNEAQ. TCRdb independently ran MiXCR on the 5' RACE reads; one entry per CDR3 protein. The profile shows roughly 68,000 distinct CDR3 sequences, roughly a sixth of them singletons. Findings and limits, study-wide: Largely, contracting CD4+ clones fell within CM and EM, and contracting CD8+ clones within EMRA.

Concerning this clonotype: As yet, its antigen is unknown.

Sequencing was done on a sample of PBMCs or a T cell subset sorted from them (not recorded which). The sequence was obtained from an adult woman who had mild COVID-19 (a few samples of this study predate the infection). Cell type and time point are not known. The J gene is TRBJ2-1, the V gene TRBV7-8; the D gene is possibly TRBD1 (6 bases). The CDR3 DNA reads TGTGCCAGCAGCTTAGGTCCGACAGGAGGTTCCAATGAGCAGTTCTTC. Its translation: CASSLGPTGGSNEQFF.